The T cell receptor (beta chain) under discussion was sequenced for a study of T cells after yellow fever vaccination (dated by TCRdb to about 2019). Some background on the complete study: The SMART-Seq v4 Ultra Low Input RNA kit was used to prepare libraries from fractions with low cell numbers. Blood was drawn at multiple timepoints before and after primary and secondary immunization, with bulk PBMC replicates and cell subsets isolated. Two healthy male donors made up the cohort, one aged 18 to 29 years and the other aged 30 to 40 years. To track T-cell clones before and after primary and booster YFV17D yellow fever vaccination, bulk TCR alpha and beta repertoires were sequenced longitudinally.

In the paper's terms, the treatment or condition label means: live attenuated yellow fever vaccine strain. At every blood-draw timepoint, two biological replicates of bulk PBMCs were collected. PBMCs were isolated from peripheral blood using a standard Ficoll-Paque protocol. RNA was extracted with TriZol from bulk PBMCs, CD4 and CD8 fractions, and dextramer-positive and dextramer-negative fractions. This clonotype was observed at least ten times. It lacks a known antigen. No base quality information exists; no much larger clone differs at one position. Study-level results and caveats: A small fraction of clonotypes showed up in both the CD4 and CD8 compartments, probably as a result of convergent recombination. The study included only two donors, which limits how far the findings can be generalized. After the booster, most of the clones that had expanded following primary vaccination were detected again (around 95% of CD4 and around 90% of CD8), which suggests that memory was broadly maintained. Compared with the primary T-cell response, the secondary T-cell response was weaker but faster, peaking on day 5 rather than day 15. FACS-sorted repertoires could contain abundant contaminating clonotypes from the bulk population, so computational filtering was required.

V sheds 1 base and J sheds 6 bases, leaving 8 bases between their ends. The CDR3 covers 13 residues, taking in both the cysteine and the phenylalanine. Only the CDR3 part of the read is kept: 39 bases, read in frame from the first base. The CDR1 and CDR2 encoded by the germline V gene are SGHTA and FQGNSA. Sequencing relied on an Illumina NovaSeq 6000. TCR cDNA was made using 5'RACE template switching, a step that added a universal primer site and unique molecular identifiers. Priming for cDNA synthesis came from both the TCR alpha and TCR beta constant segments. Library amplification used two PCR steps, and the second PCR step added sample barcodes and sequencing adapters. Sequencing of libraries was performed on Illumina HiSeq 2500 (2x100 bp) or NovaSeq (2x150 bp). On the study's bioinformatics: MIGEC handled demultiplexing of reads and collapsing into UMI consensus sequences, while MiXCR performed V(D)J alignment. Using edgeR on replicate PBMC samples, clonotypes were called vaccine-responding if FDR was below 0.01 and the log2 fold change was above 5 up to day 15. Bulk clonotypes were assigned CD4 or CD8 identity according to which sequenced CD4 or CD8 repertoire held them at higher abundance. Using fastp trimming at Q25 and MiXCR clonotype assembly, TCRdb reanalyzed the public sequencing data and kept in-frame beta chains. One record per CDR3 amino acid sequence lists the most common genes and DNA. The V and J calls come from TCRdb's annotation, not from the publication. For this sample there are a few hundred thousand distinct CDR3 sequences; 3% to 4.5% appear just once. The ten largest account for 20% to 25% of the sample.

The sample consisted of PBMCs, taken 5 days after the yellow fever booster vaccination. This sequence was found in a man aged 18-30 years who received the YFV17D yellow fever vaccine. The sequence is built from TRBV7-2 and TRBJ2-3; confidence is insufficient to name the D gene. The CDR3 amino acid sequence is: CASSLETRDTQYF. The sequence in DNA is TGTGCCAGCAGCTTAGAGACCAGGGATACGCAGTATTTT.